The clone carrying this TCR beta chain was seen just once. PCR used 60 Vbeta primers and 13 Jbeta primers. Repertoires were generated with immunoSEQ multiplex PCR, while TCRdb's copy carries only in-frame clones and drops some. The sample yields 130,000 or so clones, around 80% seen once. The CDR3 is 14 amino acids. Trimming took 3 bases from V and 5 from J, leaving 13 bases between them. Germline-derived CDR1 and CDR2 are GTSNPN and SVGIG (reference sequence). The data were taken from a study of cytomegalovirus exposure and HLA in healthy donors. The source of this sequence is a man between 40 and 49 years old in good health and CMV-seronegative. Sequencing input: PBMCs. This chain links TRBV30 with TRBJ2-2; no reliable D call. The CDR3 region is CAWSRRVTTGELFF. The DNA of the CDR3 is TGTGCCTGGAGCCGCCGTGTTACTACCGGGGAGCTGTTTTTT.